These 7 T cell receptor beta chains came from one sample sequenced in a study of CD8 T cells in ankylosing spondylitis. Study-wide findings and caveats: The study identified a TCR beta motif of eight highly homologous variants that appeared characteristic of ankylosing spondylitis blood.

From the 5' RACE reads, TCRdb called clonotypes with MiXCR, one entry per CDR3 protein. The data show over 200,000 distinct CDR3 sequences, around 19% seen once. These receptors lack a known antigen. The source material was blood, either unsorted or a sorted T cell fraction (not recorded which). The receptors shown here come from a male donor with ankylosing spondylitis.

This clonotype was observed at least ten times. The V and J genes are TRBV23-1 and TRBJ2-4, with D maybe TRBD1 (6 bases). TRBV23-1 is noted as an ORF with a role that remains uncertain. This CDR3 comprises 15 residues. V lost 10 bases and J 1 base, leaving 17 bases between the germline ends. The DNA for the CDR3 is TGCGCCATCACTCCTCAGGGGTTGGCCAAAAACATTCAGTACTTC. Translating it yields CAITPQGLAKNIQYF.

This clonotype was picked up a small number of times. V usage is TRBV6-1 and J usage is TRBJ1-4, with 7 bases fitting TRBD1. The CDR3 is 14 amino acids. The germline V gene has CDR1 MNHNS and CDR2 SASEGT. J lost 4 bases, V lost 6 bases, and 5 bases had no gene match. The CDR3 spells CASSPDRVNEKLFF. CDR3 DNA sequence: TGTGCCAGCAGCCCCGACAGGGTTAATGAAAAACTGTTTTTT.

As DNA, the CDR3 is TGTGCCAGCAGCGCCCCAACAGGGGTGACAGATACGCAGTATTTT. This sequence encodes CASSAPTGVTDTQYF. The V gene is TRBV11-2, the J gene TRBJ2-3; 7 positions agree with TRBD1. The CDR3 runs to 15 residues. CDR1 is SGHAT, CDR2 FQNNGV, per germline. The V segment lost 5 bases and the J segment 3 bases; nucleotides outside the gene matches: 8.

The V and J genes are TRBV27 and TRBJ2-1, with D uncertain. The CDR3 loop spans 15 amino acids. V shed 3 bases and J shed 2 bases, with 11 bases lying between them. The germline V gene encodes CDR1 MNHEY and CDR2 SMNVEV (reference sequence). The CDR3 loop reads CASSFQPVAYNEQFF. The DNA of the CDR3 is TGTGCCAGCAGTTTTCAACCGGTCGCCTACAATGAGCAGTTCTTC.

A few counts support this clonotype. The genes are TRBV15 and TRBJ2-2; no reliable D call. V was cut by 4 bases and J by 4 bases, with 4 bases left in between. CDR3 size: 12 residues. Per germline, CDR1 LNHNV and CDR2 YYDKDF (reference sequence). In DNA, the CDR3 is TGTGCCACCAGCACTGCCACCGGGGAGCTGTTTTTT. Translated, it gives CATSTATGELFF.

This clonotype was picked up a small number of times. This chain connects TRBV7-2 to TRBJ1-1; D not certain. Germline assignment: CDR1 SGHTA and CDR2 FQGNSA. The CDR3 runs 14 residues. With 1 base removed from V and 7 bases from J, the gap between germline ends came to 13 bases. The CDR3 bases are TGTGCCAGCAGCTTAGTTGGCCTCTCCTATGAAGCTTTCTTT. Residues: CASSLVGLSYEAFF.

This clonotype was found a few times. CDR3 in DNA: TGCAGCGTTGTCGGATTAGGAAACACCGGGGAGCTGTTTTTT. It specifies CSVVGLGNTGELFF. The chain combines TRBV29-1 with TRBJ2-2; D gene ambiguous. V was pared by 4 bases and J by 2 bases, with 11 bases between. Germline CDR1 and CDR2: SQVTM and ANQGSEA. CDR3 length equals 14 residues.